A selection of T cell receptor beta chains follows, all from one sample in a study of T cells in Graves' hyperthyroidism and ophthalmopathy. A single record per CDR3 protein comes from TCRdb applying MiXCR to the multiplex PCR reads. The sample has 500,000 to 800,000 distinct CDR3 sequences, approximately 42% seen once. Sequences were obtained from peripheral blood or thyroid tissue (not recorded which). The receptors stem from an adult man with Graves' disease, either hyperthyroidism or ophthalmopathy (not recorded which). Both conserved end residues are part of each CDR3. A D gene is named only where the DNA matches it firmly. Clone size appears in some rows only: once, few, many, or a class for an expanded clone.

v_gene	abundance	j_gene	d_gene	CDR3aa	CDR3nt
TRBV5-1	few	TRBJ1-2	NA	CASSLADDAGYGYTF	TGCGCCAGCAGCTTGGCAGACGACGCGGGCTATGGCTACACCTTC
TRBV7-9	NA	TRBJ2-7	NA	CASSFTASSYEQYF	TGTGCCAGCAGCTTCACGGCCAGCTCCTACGAGCAGTACTTC
TRBV10-3	NA	TRBJ1-2	TRBD1	CAISAGTGNGYTF	TGTGCCATAAGTGCCGGGACAGGGAATGGCTACACCTTC
TRBV2	few	TRBJ2-6	NA	CAGRPTSGANVLTF	TGTGCCGGCAGACCCACCTCTGGGGCCAACGTCCTGACTTTC
TRBV25-1	once	TRBJ1-6	NA	CARDRLGTTNYSPLHF	TGTGCTAGAGATCGATTAGGGACGACCAACTATTCACCCCTCCACTTT
TRBV20-1	many	TRBJ2-7	TRBD1	CSAGQDTYEQYF	TGCAGTGCCGGACAGGACACCTACGAGCAGTACTTC
TRBV7-8	NA	TRBJ1-3	NA	CASGKDTGNTIYF	TGTGCCAGCGGCAAGGACACCGGAAACACCATATATTTT
TRBV7-9	NA	TRBJ2-7	NA	CASSFRGRDYEQYF	TGTGCCAGCAGCTTCAGGGGGAGGGACTACGAGCAGTACTTC
TRBV7-6	NA	TRBJ2-2	NA	CASSLDQERAIANTGELFF	TGTGCCAGCAGCTTAGATCAGGAGCGGGCGATAGCGAACACCGGGGAGCTGTTTTTT
TRBV20-1	many	TRBJ2-7	TRBD2	CSARGTSGPYEQYF	TGCAGTGCTAGAGGGACTAGCGGCCCCTACGAGCAGTACTTC
TRBV7-9	many	TRBJ1-2	TRBD1	CASSPTGTVYGYTF	TGTGCCAGCAGCCCAACCGGGACAGTTTACGGCTACACCTTC
TRBV7-9	NA	TRBJ1-4	NA	CASSPRDRDEKLFF	TGTGCCAGCAGCCCCCGGGACCGGGATGAAAAACTGTTTTTT
TRBV25-1	many	TRBJ1-4	NA	CASSESRGVDEKLFF	TGTGCCAGCAGTGAATCGAGGGGCGTGGATGAAAAACTGTTTTTT
TRBV12-5	NA	TRBJ1-1	NA	CASGLTGTNTEAFF	TGTGCTAGTGGTTTGACAGGGACAAACACTGAAGCTTTCTTT